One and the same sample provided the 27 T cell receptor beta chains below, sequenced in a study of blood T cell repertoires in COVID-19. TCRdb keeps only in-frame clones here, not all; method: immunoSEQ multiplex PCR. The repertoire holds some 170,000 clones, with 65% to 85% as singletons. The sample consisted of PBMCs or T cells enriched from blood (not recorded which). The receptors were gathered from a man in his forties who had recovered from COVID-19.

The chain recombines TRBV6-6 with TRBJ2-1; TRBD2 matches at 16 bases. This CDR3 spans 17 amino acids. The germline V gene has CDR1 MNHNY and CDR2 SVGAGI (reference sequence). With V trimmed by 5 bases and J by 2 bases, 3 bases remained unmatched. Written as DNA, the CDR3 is TGTGCCAGCAGTCCGGGACTAGCGGGGGGGCCCTACAATGAGCAGTTCTTC. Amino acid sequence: CASSPGLAGGPYNEQFF.

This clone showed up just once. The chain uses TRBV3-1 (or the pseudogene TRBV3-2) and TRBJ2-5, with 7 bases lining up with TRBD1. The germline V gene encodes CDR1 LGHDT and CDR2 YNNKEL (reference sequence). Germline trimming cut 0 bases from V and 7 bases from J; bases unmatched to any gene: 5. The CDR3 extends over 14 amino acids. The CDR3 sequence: CASSQEVTGLTQYF. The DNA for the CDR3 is TGTGCCAGCAGCCAAGAGGTGACAGGGTTGACCCAGTACTTC.

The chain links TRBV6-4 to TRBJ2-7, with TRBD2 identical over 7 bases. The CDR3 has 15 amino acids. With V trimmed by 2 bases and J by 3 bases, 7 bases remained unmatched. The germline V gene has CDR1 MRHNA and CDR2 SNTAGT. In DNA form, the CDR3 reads TGTGCCAGCAGTGACGGAGCGGGAAGGGACTACGAGCAGTACGTC. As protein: CASSDGAGRDYEQYV.

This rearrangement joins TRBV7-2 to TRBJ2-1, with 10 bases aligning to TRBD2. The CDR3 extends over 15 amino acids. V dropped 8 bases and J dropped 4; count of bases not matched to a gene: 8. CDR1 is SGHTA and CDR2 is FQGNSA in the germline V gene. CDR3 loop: CASGERTSGYNEQFF. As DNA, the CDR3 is TGTGCCAGCGGAGAGAGGACTAGCGGTTACAATGAGCAGTTCTTC. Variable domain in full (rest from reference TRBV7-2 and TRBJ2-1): GAGVSQSPSNKVTEKGKDVELRCDPISGHTALYWYRQSLGQGLEFLIYFQGNSAPDKSGLPSDRFSAERTGGSVSTLTIQRTQQEDSAVYLCASGERTSGYNEQFFGPGTRLTVL.

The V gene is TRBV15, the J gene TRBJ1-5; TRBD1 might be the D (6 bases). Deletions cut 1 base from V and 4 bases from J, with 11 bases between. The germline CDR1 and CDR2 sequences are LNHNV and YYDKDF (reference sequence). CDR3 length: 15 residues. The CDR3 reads CATSRGRQANQPQHF. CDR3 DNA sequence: TGTGCCACCAGCAGAGGTCGACAGGCGAATCAGCCCCAGCATTTT.

In DNA form, the CDR3 reads TGTGCCAGCAGTTTGACCCCCGGGGGGGGAGGCTACACCTTC. Amino acids: CASSLTPGGGGYTF. The V call is TRBV27, the J call TRBJ1-2, with D perhaps matching TRBD1 (5 bases). This CDR3 spans 14 amino acids. V was cut by 3 bases and J by 8 bases, with 16 bases left in between. Germline-derived CDR1 and CDR2 are MNHEY and SMNVEV (reference sequence).

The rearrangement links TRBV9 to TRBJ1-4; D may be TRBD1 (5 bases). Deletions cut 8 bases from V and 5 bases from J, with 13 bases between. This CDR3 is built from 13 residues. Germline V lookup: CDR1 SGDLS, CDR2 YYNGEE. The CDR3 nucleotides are TGTGCCAGTGCAGGGATGGGAAATGAAAAACTGTTTTTT. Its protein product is CASAGMGNEKLFF.

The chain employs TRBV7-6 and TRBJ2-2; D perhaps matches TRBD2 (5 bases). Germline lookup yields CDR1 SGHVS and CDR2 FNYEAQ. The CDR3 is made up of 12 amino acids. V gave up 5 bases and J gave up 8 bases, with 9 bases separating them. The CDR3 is CASSPGGGELFF. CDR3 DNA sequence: TGTGCCAGCAGCCCAGGAGGAGGGGAGCTGTTTTTT.

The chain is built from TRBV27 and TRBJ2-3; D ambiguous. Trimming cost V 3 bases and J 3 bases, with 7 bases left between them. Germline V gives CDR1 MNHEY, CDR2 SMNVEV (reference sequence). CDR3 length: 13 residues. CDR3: CASSFGDTDTQYF. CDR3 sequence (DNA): TGTGCCAGCAGTTTCGGTGATACAGATACGCAGTATTTT.

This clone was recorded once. The DNA of the CDR3 is TGCGCCAGCAGCCTGCTCGGAGGACAGGCCACTGAAGCTTTCTTT. Its protein product is CASSLLGGQATEAFF. This sequence joins TRBV5-1 and TRBJ1-1; 7 nucleotides agree with TRBD1. J gave up 4 bases and V 4 bases, and 10 bases lay outside the gene matches. The CDR3 is 15 amino acids. Germline V gene sequence: CDR1 SGHRS, CDR2 YFSETQ.

CDR3 amino acids: CASSQFNSGANVLTF. CDR3 bases: TGTGCCAGTAGCCAATTCAACTCTGGGGCCAACGTCCTGACTTTC. V is TRBV19 and J is TRBJ2-6; D is unresolved. The CDR3 extends over 15 amino acids. Between the trimmed V and J ends, which lost 6 bases and 0 bases, there was a span of 9 bases. The germline V gene has CDR1 LNHDA and CDR2 SQIVND (reference sequence).

CDR3 in amino acids: CASSPGTVEQYF. The CDR3 bases are TGTGCCAGCTCACCCGGGACAGTCGAGCAGTACTTC. V is TRBV18 and J is TRBJ2-7; the match to TRBD1 covers 7 bases. This CDR3 region has 12 residues. CDR1 KGHSH and CDR2 LQKENI come from the germline V gene. With 3 bases clipped from V and 6 bases from J, the junction kept 2 bases outside the gene matches.

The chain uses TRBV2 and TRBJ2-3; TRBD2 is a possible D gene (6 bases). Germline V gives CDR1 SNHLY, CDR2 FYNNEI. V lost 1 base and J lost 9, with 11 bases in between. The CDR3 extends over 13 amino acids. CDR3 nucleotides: TGTGCCAGCAGTGAAGGGAGGGTCCCGACGCAGTATTTT. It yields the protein CASSEGRVPTQYF.

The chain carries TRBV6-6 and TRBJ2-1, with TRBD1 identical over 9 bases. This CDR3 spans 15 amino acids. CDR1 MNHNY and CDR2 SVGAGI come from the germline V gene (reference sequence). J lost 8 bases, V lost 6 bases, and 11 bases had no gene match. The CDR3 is CASSQQGARFDEQFF. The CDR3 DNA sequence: TGTGCCAGCAGCCAACAGGGGGCGCGTTTCGATGAGCAGTTCTTC.

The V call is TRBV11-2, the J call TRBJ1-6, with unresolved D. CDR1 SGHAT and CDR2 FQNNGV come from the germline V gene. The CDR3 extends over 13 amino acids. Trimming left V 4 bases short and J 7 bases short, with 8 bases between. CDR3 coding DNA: TGTGCCAGCAGCTCCGGTTGGAATTCACCCCTCCACTTT. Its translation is CASSSGWNSPLHF.

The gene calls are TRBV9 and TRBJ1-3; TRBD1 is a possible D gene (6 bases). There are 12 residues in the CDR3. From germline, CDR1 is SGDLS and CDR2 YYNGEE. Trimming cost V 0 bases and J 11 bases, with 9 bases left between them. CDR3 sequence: CASSVVSGAIYF. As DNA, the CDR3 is TGTGCCAGCAGCGTAGTTTCAGGGGCCATATATTTT.

Here the CDR3 DNA reads TGTGCCAGCAGGCTTCCGGGACAGGGATACGGCTACACCTTC. Translated: CASRLPGQGYGYTF. The chain recombines TRBV19 with TRBJ1-2; 9 bases align to TRBD1. CDR3 length: 14 residues. J was trimmed by 8 bases and V by 9 bases; bases with no gene match: 13. CDR1 is LNHDA, CDR2 SQIVND, per germline (reference sequence).

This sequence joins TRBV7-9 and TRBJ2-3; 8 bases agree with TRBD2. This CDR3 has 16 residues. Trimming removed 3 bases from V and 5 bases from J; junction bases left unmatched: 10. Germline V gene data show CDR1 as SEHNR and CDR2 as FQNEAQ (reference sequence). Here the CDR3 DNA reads TGTGCCAGCAGCTTTGGGGTAGCGGGGTATCTAGATACGCAGTATTTT. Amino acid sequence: CASSFGVAGYLDTQYF. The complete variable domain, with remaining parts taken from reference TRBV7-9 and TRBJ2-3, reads DTGVSQNPRHKITKRGQNVTFRCDPISEHNRLYWYRQTLGQGPEFLTYFQNEAQLEKSRLLSDRFSAERPKGSFSTLEIQRTEQGDSAMYLCASSFGVAGYLDTQYFGPGTRLTVL.

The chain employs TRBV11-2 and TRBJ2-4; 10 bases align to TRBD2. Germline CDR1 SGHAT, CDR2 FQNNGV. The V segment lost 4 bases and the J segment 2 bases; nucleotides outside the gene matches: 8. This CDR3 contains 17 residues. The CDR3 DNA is TGTGCCAGCAGCTCCAAGCGGGGGGGCGCATCCAAAAACATTCAGTACTTC. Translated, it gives CASSSKRGGASKNIQYF. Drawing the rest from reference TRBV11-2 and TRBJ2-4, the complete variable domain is EAGVAQSPRYKIIEKRQSVAFWCNPISGHATLYWYQQILGQGPKLLIQFQNNGVVDDSQLPKDRFSAERLKGVDSTLKIQPAKLEDSAVYLCASSSKRGGASKNIQYFGAGTRLSVL.

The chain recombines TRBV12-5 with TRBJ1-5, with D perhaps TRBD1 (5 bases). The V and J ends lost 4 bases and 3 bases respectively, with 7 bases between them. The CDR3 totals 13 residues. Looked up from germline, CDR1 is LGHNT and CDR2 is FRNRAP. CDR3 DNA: TGTGCTAGTGGTTGGGGCTACAATCAGCCCCAGCATTTT. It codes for CASGWGYNQPQHF.

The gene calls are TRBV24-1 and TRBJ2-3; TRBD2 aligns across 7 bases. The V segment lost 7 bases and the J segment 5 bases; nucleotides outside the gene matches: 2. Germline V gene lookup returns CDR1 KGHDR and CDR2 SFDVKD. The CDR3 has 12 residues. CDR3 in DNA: TGTGCCACCAGGGGGGAGGGAGATACGCAGTATTTT. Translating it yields CATRGEGDTQYF.

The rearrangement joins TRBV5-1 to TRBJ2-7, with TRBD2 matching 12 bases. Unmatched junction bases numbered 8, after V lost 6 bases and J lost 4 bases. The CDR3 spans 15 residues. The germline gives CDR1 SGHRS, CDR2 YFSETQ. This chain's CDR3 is CASTYWTSGEYEQYF. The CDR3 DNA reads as TGCGCCAGCACCTACTGGACTAGCGGGGAATACGAGCAGTACTTC.

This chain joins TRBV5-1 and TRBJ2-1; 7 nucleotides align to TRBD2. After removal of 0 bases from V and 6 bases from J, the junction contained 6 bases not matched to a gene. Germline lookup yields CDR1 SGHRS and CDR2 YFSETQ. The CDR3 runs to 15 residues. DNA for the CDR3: TGCGCCAGCAGCTTGGTTCAGCGGGGCAGCAATGAGCAGTTCTTC. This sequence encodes CASSLVQRGSNEQFF. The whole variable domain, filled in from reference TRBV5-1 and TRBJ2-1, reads KAGVTQTPRYLIKTRGQQVTLSCSPISGHRSVSWYQQTPGQGLQFLFEYFSETQRNKGNFPGRFSGRQFSNSRSEMNVSTLELGDSALYLCASSLVQRGSNEQFFGPGTRLTVL.

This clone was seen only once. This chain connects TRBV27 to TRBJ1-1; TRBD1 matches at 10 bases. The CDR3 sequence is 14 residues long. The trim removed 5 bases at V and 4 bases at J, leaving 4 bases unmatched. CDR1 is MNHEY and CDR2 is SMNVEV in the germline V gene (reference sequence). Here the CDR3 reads CASSKDRGFTEAFF. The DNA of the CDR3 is TGTGCCAGCAGTAAGGACAGGGGGTTCACTGAAGCTTTCTTT.

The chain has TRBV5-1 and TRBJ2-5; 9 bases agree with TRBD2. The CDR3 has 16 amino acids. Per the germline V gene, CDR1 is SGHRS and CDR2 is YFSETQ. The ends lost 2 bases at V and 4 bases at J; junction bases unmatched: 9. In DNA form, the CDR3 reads TGCGCCAGCAGCTTATCCCGCGGGGGGGCGGGAGAGACCCAGTACTTC. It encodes CASSLSRGGAGETQYF.

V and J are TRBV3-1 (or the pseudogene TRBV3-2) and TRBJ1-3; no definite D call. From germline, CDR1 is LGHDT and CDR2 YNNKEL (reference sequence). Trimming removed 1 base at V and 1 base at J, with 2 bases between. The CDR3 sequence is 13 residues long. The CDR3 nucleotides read TGTGCCAGCAGCCAAGCTTCTGGAAACACCATATATTTT. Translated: CASSQASGNTIYF.

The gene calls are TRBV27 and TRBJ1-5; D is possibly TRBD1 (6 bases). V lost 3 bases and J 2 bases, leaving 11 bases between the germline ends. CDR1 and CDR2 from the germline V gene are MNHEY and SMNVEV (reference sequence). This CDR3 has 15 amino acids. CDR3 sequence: CASSFEQGRNQPQHF. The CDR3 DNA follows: TGTGCCAGCAGTTTTGAACAGGGACGCAATCAGCCCCAGCATTTT.